This T cell receptor (beta chain) derives from a study of T cell changes during pregnancy in multiple sclerosis. Germline assignment: CDR1 SGHRS and CDR2 YFSETQ. The CDR3 runs 17 residues. J lost 3 bases, V lost 4 bases, and 14 bases had no gene match. Profiled with immunoSEQ multiplex PCR; TCRdb holds only in-frame clones, not every one. The sample lists roughly 32,000 clones, around 90% occurring once. This TCR was recovered from a female donor in good health, enrolled as a control in a pregnancy study. The J gene is TRBJ2-7, the V gene TRBV5-1; TRBD1 matches 9 bases. The sample in question was CD4+ T cells from peripheral blood mononuclear cells, obtained in the second trimester of pregnancy. The CDR3 nucleotides are TGCGCCAGCAGCCCGGAAGCTTACGGACAGGGGATCTACGAGCAGTACTTC. The encoded protein is CASSPEAYGQGIYEQYF.